This record covers a single T cell receptor (beta chain). Per the original methods: Cell counts per sample came from amplifying reference gene primers. Produced via immunoSEQ multiplex PCR; TCRdb's table is partial and in-frame only. V and J calls plus clone size are reproduced from that table; the DNA served to infer D and trimming. This table holds tens of thousands of clones, around 86% found once. V lost 3 bases and J lost 7; bases outside the gene matches: 7. This CDR3 comprises 16 residues. The germline gives CDR1 SGHRS, CDR2 YFSETQ. This entry is derived from a study of blood T cell repertoires in COVID-19. Study-level information: Spain, Italy and the United States supplied samples that represented acute and convalescent COVID-19. The analysed material was cDNA or gDNA that came from T cells, B-cell-depleted T cells, or PBMCs.

Sequencing input: peripheral blood. This rearrangement joins TRBV5-1 to TRBJ1-6, with 10 bases matching TRBD1. The clonotype was recovered from a man under 40 with acute or convalescent COVID-19. CDR3 nucleotides: TGCGCCAGCAGCTGGAGGGGGACAGGGGAAAATTCACCCCTCCACTTT. Residues: CASSWRGTGENSPLHF.